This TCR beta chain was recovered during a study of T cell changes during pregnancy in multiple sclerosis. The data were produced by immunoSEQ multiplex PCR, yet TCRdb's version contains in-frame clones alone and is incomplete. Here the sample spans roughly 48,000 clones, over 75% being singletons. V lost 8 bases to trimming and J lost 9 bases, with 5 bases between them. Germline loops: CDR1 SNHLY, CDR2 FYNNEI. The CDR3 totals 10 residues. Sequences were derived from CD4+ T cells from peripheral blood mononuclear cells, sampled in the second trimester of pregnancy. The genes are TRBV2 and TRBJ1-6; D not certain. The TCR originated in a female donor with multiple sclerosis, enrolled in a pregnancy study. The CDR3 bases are TGTGCCAGCGGAGGTTCACCCCTCCACTTT. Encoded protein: CASGGSPLHF.